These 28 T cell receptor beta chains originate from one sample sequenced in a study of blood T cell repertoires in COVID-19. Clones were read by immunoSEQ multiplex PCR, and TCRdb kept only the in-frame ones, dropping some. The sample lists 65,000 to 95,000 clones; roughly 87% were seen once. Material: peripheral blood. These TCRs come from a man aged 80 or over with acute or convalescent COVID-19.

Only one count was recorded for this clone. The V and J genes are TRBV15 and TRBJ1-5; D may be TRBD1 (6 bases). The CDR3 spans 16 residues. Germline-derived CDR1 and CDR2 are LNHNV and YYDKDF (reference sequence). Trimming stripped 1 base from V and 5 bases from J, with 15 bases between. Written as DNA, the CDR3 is TGTGCCACCAGCAGAGGGCCCGGGACACGGGATCAGCCCCAGCATTTT. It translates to CATSRGPGTRDQPQHF.

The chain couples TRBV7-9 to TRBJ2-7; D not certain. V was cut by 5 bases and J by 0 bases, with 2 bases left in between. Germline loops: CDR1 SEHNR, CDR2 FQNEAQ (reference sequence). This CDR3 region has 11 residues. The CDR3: CASSHSYEQYF. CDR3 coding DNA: TGTGCCAGCAGCCACTCCTACGAGCAGTACTTC.

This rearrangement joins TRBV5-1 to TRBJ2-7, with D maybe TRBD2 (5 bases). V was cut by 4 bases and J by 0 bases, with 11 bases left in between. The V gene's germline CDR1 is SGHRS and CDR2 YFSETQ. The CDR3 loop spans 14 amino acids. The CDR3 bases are TGCGCCAGCAGCCCTACTAGTCCCTCCTACGAGCAGTACTTC. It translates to CASSPTSPSYEQYF.

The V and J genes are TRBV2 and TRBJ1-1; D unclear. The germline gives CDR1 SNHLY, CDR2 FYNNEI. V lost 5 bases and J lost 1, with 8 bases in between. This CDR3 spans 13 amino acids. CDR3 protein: CASSLLRNTEAFF. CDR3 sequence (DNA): TGTGCCAGCAGTCTACTGAGGAACACTGAAGCTTTCTTT.

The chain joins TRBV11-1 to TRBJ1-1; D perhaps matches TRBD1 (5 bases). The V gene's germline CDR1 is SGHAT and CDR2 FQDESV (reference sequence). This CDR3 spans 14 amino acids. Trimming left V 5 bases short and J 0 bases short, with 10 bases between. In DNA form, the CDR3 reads TGTGCCAGCAGCCGCGACAGATTGAACACTGAAGCTTTCTTT. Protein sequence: CASSRDRLNTEAFF.

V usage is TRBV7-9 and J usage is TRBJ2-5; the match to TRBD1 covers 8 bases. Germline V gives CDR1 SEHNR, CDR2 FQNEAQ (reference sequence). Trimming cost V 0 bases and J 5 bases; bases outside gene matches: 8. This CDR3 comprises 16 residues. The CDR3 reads CASSLAGRGRGETQYF. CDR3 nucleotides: TGTGCCAGCAGCTTAGCCGGCAGGGGGCGGGGTGAGACCCAGTACTTC.

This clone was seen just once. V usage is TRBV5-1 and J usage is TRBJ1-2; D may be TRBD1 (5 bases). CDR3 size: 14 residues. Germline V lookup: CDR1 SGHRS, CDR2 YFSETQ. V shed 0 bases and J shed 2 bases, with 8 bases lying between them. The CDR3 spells CASSLEPGNYGYTF. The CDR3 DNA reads TGCGCCAGCAGCTTGGAGCCAGGGAACTATGGCTACACCTTC.

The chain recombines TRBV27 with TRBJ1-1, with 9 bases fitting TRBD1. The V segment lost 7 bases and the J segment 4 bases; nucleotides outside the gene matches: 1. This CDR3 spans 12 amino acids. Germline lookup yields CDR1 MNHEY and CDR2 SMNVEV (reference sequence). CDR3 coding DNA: TGTGCCAGCACGACAGGGGGCACTGAAGCTTTCTTT. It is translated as CASTTGGTEAFF.

This CDR3 reads CAWSRTGGNTIYF. Here the CDR3 DNA reads TGTGCCTGGAGTAGGACAGGGGGAAACACCATATATTTT. V usage is TRBV30 and J usage is TRBJ1-3; 8 bases match TRBD1. Germline CDR1 is GTSNPN and CDR2 is SVGIG (reference sequence). Unmatched junction bases numbered 1, after V lost 2 bases and J lost 4 bases. The length of the CDR3 is 13 residues.

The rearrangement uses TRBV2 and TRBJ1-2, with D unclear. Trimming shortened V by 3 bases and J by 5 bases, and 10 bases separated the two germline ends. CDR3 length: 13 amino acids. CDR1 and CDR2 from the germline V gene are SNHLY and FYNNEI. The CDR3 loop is CASSEFGGYGYTF. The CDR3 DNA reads TGTGCCAGCAGTGAGTTCGGAGGATATGGCTACACCTTC.

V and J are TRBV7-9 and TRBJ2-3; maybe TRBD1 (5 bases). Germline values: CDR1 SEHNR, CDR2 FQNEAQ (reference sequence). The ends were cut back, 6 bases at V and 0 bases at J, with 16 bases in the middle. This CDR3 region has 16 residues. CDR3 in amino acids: CASSVWMTASTDTQYF. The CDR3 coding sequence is TGTGCCAGCAGTGTCTGGATGACAGCTAGCACAGATACGCAGTATTTT.

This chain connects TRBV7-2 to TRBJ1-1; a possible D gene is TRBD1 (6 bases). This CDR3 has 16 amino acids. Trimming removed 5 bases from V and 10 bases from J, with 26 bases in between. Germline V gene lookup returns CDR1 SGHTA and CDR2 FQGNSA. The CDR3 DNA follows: TGTGCCAGCAGCCTCAATGGGGGCCCACTTTGGAGGCGAGCTTTCTTT. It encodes CASSLNGGPLWRRAFF.

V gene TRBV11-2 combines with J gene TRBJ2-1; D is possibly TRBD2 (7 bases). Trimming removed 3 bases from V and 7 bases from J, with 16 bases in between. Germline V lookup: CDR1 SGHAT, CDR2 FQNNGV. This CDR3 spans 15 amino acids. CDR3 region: CASSFRGAGVNEQFF. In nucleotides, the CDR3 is TGTGCCAGCAGCTTCCGGGGGGCAGGGGTTAATGAGCAGTTCTTC.

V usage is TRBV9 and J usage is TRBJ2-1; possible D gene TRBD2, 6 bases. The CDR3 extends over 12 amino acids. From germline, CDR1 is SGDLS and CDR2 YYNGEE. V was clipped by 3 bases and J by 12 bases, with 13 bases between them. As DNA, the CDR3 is TGTGCCAGCAGCGGTACTAGCAATTCGCAGTTCTTC. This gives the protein CASSGTSNSQFF.

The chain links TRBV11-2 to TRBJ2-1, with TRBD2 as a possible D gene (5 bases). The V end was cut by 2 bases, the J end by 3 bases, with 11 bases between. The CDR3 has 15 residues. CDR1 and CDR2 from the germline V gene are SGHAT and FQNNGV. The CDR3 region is CASSLSSSVYNEQFF. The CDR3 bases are TGTGCCAGCAGCTTAAGTAGTAGCGTCTACAATGAGCAGTTCTTC.

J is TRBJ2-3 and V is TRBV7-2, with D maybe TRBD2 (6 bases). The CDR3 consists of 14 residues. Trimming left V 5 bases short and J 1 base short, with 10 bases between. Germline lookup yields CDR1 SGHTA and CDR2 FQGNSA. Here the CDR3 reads CASSLQRGTDTQYF. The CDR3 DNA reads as TGTGCCAGCAGCCTCCAGCGGGGCACAGATACGCAGTATTTT.

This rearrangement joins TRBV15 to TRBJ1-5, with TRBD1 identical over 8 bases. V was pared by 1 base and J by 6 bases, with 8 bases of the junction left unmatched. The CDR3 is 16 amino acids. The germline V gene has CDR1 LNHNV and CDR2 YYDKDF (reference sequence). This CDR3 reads CATSRGGQGAVQPQHF. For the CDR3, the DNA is TGTGCCACCAGCAGAGGGGGTCAGGGGGCGGTTCAGCCCCAGCATTTT.

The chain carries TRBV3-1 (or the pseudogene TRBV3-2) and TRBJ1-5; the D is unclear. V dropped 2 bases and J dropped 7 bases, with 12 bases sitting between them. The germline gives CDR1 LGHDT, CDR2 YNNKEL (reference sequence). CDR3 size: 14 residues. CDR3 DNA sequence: TGTGCCAGCAGCCAATCGACGTTAGCCCAGCCCCAGCATTTT. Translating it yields CASSQSTLAQPQHF.

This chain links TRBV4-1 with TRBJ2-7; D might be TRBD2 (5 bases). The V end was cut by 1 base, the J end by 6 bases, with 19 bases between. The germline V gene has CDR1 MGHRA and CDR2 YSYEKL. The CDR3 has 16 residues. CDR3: CASSQVGGGQASEQYF. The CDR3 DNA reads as TGCGCCAGCAGCCAAGTGGGCGGAGGCCAGGCTAGCGAGCAGTACTTC.

CDR3 region: CASSQGAMNTEAFF. The CDR3 bases are TGTGCCAGCAGCCAAGGGGCCATGAACACTGAAGCTTTCTTT. This chain connects TRBV3-1 (or the pseudogene TRBV3-2) to TRBJ1-1; no firm D call. CDR1 LGHDT and CDR2 YNNKEL come from the germline V gene (reference sequence). With 1 base removed from V and 0 bases from J, the gap between germline ends came to 6 bases. The CDR3 is 14 residues long.

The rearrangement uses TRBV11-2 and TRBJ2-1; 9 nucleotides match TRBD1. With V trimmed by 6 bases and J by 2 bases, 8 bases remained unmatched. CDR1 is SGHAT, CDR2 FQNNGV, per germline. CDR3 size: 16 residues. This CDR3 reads CASRGQGSLAYNEQFF. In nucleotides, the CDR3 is TGTGCCAGCAGGGGACAGGGCTCCTTGGCCTACAATGAGCAGTTCTTC. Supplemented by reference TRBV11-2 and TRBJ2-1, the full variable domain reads EAGVAQSPRYKIIEKRQSVAFWCNPISGHATLYWYQQILGQGPKLLIQFQNNGVVDDSQLPKDRFSAERLKGVDSTLKIQPAKLEDSAVYLCASRGQGSLAYNEQFFGPGTRLTVL.

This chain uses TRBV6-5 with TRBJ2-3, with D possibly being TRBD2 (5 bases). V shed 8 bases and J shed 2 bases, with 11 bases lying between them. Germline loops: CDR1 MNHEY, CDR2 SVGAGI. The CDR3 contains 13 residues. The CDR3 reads CASGRLLTDTQYF. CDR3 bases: TGTGCCAGCGGCCGACTACTCACAGATACGCAGTATTTT.

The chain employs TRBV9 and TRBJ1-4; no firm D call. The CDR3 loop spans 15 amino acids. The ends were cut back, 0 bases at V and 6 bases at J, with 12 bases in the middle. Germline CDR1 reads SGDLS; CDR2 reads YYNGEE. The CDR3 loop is CASSVAPSRDEKLFF. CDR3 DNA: TGTGCCAGCAGCGTAGCCCCGTCGCGGGATGAAAAACTGTTTTTT.

The CDR3 sequence is CASSPQGQPFSGANVLTF. CDR3 in DNA: TGTGCCAGCAGCCCCCAGGGACAGCCCTTCTCTGGGGCCAACGTCCTGACTTTC. The chain has TRBV3-1 (or the pseudogene TRBV3-2) and TRBJ2-6; 7 nucleotides agree with TRBD1. J gave up 0 bases and V 4 bases, and 9 bases lay outside the gene matches. The CDR3 is 18 amino acids. The germline gives CDR1 LGHDT, CDR2 YNNKEL (reference sequence).

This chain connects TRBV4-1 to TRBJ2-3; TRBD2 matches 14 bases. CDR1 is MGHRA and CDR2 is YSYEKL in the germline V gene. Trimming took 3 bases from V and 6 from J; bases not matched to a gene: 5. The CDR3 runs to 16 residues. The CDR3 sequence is CASSHGTSGGRDTQYF. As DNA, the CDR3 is TGCGCCAGCAGCCACGGGACTAGCGGGGGTCGGGATACGCAGTATTTT.

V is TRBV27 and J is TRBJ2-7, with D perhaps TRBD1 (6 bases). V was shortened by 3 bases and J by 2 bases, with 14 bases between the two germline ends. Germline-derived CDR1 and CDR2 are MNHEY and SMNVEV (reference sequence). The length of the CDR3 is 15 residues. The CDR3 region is CASSFSGDNPYEQYF. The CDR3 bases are TGTGCCAGCAGTTTCTCCGGGGACAACCCCTACGAGCAGTACTTC.

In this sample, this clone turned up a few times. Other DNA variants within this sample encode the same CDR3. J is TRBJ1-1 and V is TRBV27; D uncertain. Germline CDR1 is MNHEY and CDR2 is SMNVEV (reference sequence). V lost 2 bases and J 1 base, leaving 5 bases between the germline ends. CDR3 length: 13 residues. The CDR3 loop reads CASSLGGNTEAFF. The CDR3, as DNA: TGTGCCAGCAGTTTAGGCGGGAACACTGAAGCTTTCTTT.

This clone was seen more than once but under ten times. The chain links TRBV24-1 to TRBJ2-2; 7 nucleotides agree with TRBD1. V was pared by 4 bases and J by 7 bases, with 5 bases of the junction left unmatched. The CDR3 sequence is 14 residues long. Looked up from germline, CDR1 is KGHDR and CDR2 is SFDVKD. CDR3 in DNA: TGTGCCACCAGTGACCCTGGACAGGTCGGGGAGCTGTTTTTT. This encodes CATSDPGQVGELFF.